The 13 T cell receptor beta chains listed next were all sequenced from one sample in a study of shared clonotypes between healthy human individuals. Sequencing used immunoSEQ multiplex PCR; TCRdb keeps in-frame clones, though not all of them. The repertoire has millions of clones, more than 85% of them found once; the top ten carry under 0.45%. Material for sequencing was naive CD4+ T cells from PBMCs. Regarding subset: CD45RA+ positively selected. The source is a man younger than 30 in good health. Some clones in this sample may be carry-over from other donors' samples.

The rearrangement links TRBV5-4 to TRBJ2-1; no definite D call. The CDR3 covers 15 residues. In germline, CDR1 is SGHNT, CDR2 YYREEE (reference sequence). Between the trimmed V and J ends, which lost 0 bases and 0 bases, there was a span of 7 bases. CDR3 protein: CASSLGFSSYNEQFF. As DNA, the CDR3 is TGTGCCAGCAGCTTGGGGTTCAGCTCCTACAATGAGCAGTTCTTC.

The chain has TRBV9 and TRBJ1-1, with D unresolved. The V and J ends lost 0 bases and 3 bases respectively, with 9 bases between them. Germline-derived CDR1 and CDR2 are SGDLS and YYNGEE. The CDR3 covers 14 residues. This chain's CDR3 is CASSVDYGDTEAFF. CDR3 nucleotide sequence: TGTGCCAGCAGCGTAGACTACGGCGACACTGAAGCTTTCTTT.

This clone was recorded only once. The genes are TRBV2 and TRBJ2-2; 7 bases agree with TRBD1. The J segment lost 5 bases and the V segment lost 7 bases, leaving 10 bases of the junction unmatched. The CDR3 has 15 amino acids. The germline V gene has CDR1 SNHLY and CDR2 FYNNEI. The CDR3 DNA reads as TGTGCCAGCACGCCTGACAGGGTTGGGACCGGGGAGCTGTTTTTT. Translating gives CASTPDRVGTGELFF.

The rearrangement uses TRBV4-3 and TRBJ2-3, with TRBD2 matching over 10 bases. With V trimmed by 1 base and J by 6 bases, 7 bases remained unmatched. The CDR3 has 16 residues. Germline V gives CDR1 LGHNA, CDR2 YSLEER. CDR3 sequence: CASSQVTQRGGDTQYF. CDR3 nucleotides: TGCGCCAGCAGCCAAGTGACACAGCGGGGGGGGGATACGCAGTATTTT.

This clone was recorded only once. The chain links TRBV5-4 to TRBJ2-7, with 14 nucleotides matching TRBD2. With 4 bases clipped from V and 3 bases from J, the junction kept 3 bases outside the gene matches. Germline-derived CDR1 and CDR2 are SGHNT and YYREEE (reference sequence). This CDR3 is 15 amino acids long. The CDR3 DNA sequence: TGTGCCAGCAGCCAGGGACTAGCGGGAGACTACGAGCAGTACTTC. Its translation is CASSQGLAGDYEQYF.

The genes are TRBV6-5 and TRBJ2-7; 9 bases match TRBD2. CDR1 is MNHEY and CDR2 is SVGAGI in the germline V gene. V shed 6 bases, J shed 0 bases, and the junction held 3 bases outside the gene matches. This CDR3 has 14 residues. CDR3 sequence reads: CASSVGLASYEQYF. In DNA, the CDR3 is TGTGCCAGCAGCGTGGGACTAGCCTCCTACGAGCAGTACTTC.

CDR3 DNA sequence: TGTGCCAGCAGTGACCCCCGGAGGAACACTGAAGCTTTCTTT. Protein sequence: CASSDPRRNTEAFF. The chain is built from TRBV25-1 and TRBJ1-1; D remains unclear. Germline CDR1 and CDR2: MGHDK and SYGVNS. The V gene lost 3 bases and the J gene lost 1 base, with 9 bases spanning the gap. The CDR3 has 14 residues.

The chain couples TRBV19 to TRBJ2-1; no definite D call. CDR3 length: 14 residues. Germline V CDR1 and CDR2: LNHDA, SQIVND (reference sequence). V was shortened by 7 bases and J by 5 bases, with 15 bases between the two germline ends. The CDR3 region is CASTRLGSNNEQFF. As DNA, the CDR3 is TGTGCCAGTACCCGGTTGGGTAGCAACAATGAGCAGTTCTTC. The whole variable domain, remainder taken from reference TRBV19 and TRBJ2-1, is DGGITQSPKYLFRKEGQNVTLSCEQNLNHDAMYWYRQDPGQGLRLIYYSQIVNDFQKGDIAEGYSVSREKKESFPLTVTSAQKNPTAFYLCASTRLGSNNEQFFGPGTRLTVL.

This chain links TRBV29-1 with TRBJ2-1, with TRBD2 matching 8 bases. The CDR3 has 12 amino acids. The germline CDR1 and CDR2 sequences are SQVTM and ANQGSEA. V shed 2 bases and J 14 bases; nucleotides not matched to a gene: 8. CDR3 in amino acids: CSVESTGTREFF. CDR3 DNA sequence: TGCAGCGTTGAATCTACAGGGACTAGGGAGTTCTTC.

V gene TRBV29-1 combines with J gene TRBJ2-7, with D maybe TRBD1 (5 bases). V lost 3 bases, J lost 2 bases, and 8 bases lay in between. The CDR3 has 12 residues. Germline V gene sequence: CDR1 SQVTM, CDR2 ANQGSEA. This CDR3 is CSVDRVPYEQYF. As DNA, the CDR3 is TGCAGCGTTGACAGGGTCCCCTACGAGCAGTACTTC.

The chain uses TRBV7-8 and TRBJ1-4; D is ambiguous. The V gene's germline CDR1 is SGHVS and CDR2 FQNEAQ. The CDR3 loop spans 14 amino acids. V lost 10 bases and J lost 2, with 14 bases in between. The DNA of the CDR3 is TGTGCCACCGCGAAAGGGAGCACTAATGAAAAACTGTTTTTT. The encoded protein is CATAKGSTNEKLFF.

The V and J genes are TRBV10-1 and TRBJ2-1, with 11 bases aligning to TRBD2. Germline assignment: CDR1 WNHNN and CDR2 SYGVQD (reference sequence). This CDR3 comprises 16 residues. V lost 4 bases, J lost 6 bases, and 8 bases stayed unmatched. The CDR3 coding sequence is TGCGCCAGCAGTGGGGGACTAGCGGCGGGGGGCAATGAGCAGTTCTTC. This translates into CASSGGLAAGGNEQFF.

On this clone: This specimen includes other DNA sequences encoding the same CDR3. This chain joins TRBV6-5 and TRBJ2-7, with D unresolved. The CDR3 loop spans 14 amino acids. The V gene's germline CDR1 is MNHEY and CDR2 SVGAGI. V was cut by 0 bases and J by 3 bases, with 9 bases left in between. CDR3 region: CASSYSPGSYEQYF. CDR3 bases: TGTGCCAGCAGTTACTCCCCCGGCAGCTACGAGCAGTACTTC.